This passage covers 16 T cell receptor beta chains from one sample sequenced in a study of identical twins. TCRdb called the 5' RACE reads again in MiXCR, with one record for every CDR3 protein. This sample carries 500,000 to 550,000 distinct CDR3 sequences, 20% to 25% of them seen once, and the ten largest clones take approximately 0.52%. Another study also made use of these data, one on yellow fever vaccine responses in identical twins.

What was sequenced was CD4+ T cells sorted from blood. The receptors derive from a woman aged 18-29 years in good health.

This clonotype was counted a few times. The chain is built from TRBV20-1 and TRBJ1-2; D gene ambiguous. This CDR3 has 12 residues. Germline V gene sequence: CDR1 DFQATT, CDR2 SNEGSKA (reference sequence). V gave up 3 bases and J gave up 0 bases, with 5 bases separating them. CDR3 sequence: CSARRANYGYTF. CDR3 in DNA: TGCAGTGCTAGGCGAGCTAACTATGGCTACACCTTC.

The V and J genes are TRBV28 and TRBJ1-1, with D perhaps matching TRBD1 (5 bases). V was shortened by 5 bases and J by 5 bases, with 15 bases between the two germline ends. Looked up from germline, CDR1 is MDHEN and CDR2 is SYDVKM. The CDR3 contains 14 residues. The CDR3 DNA sequence: TGTGCCAGCAGTCCGGGGGGGGTGGCGACTGAAGCTTTCTTT. As protein: CASSPGGVATEAFF.

This clonotype was counted a few times. The chain combines TRBV5-1 with TRBJ2-5; no reliable D call. Germline CDR1 is SGHRS and CDR2 is YFSETQ. V dropped 2 bases and J dropped 4 bases, with 12 bases sitting between them. This CDR3 spans 14 amino acids. CDR3 nucleotides: TGCGCCAGCAGCTTCGGGTATGGTCTAGAGACCCAGTACTTC. Amino acid sequence: CASSFGYGLETQYF.

This clonotype was recorded a few times. This chain connects TRBV5-1 to TRBJ2-7; 15 bases fit TRBD2. The CDR3 has 15 residues. Looked up from germline, CDR1 is SGHRS and CDR2 is YFSETQ. The ends lost 3 bases at V and 5 bases at J; junction bases unmatched: 3. Here the CDR3 DNA reads TGCGCCAGCAGCTCGGGACTAGCGGGAGGTCACGAGCAGTACTTC. Protein sequence: CASSSGLAGGHEQYF. The full variable domain, its missing parts supplied by reference TRBV5-1 and TRBJ2-7, is KAGVTQTPRYLIKTRGQQVTLSCSPISGHRSVSWYQQTPGQGLQFLFEYFSETQRNKGNFPGRFSGRQFSNSRSEMNVSTLELGDSALYLCASSSGLAGGHEQYFGPGTRLTVT.

Many counts were recorded for this clonotype. The CDR3 region has the DNA TGTGCCACCCAACCAAATCTAGCGGGACACACCGGGGAGCTGTTTTTT. It translates to CATQPNLAGHTGELFF. The chain uses TRBV10-3 and TRBJ2-2, with 9 positions matching TRBD2. The CDR3 loop spans 16 amino acids. The V gene end was trimmed by 10 bases and the J gene end by 3 bases; junction bases not matched to a gene: 12. Germline CDR1 is ENHRY and CDR2 is SYGVKD.

This clonotype has only a few counts. This chain uses TRBV6-2 or TRBV6-3 with TRBJ2-3; D may be TRBD2 (5 bases). The V end was cut by 7 bases, the J end by 6 bases, with 17 bases between. Germline V gene data show CDR1 as MNHEY and CDR2 as SVGEGT. The CDR3 sequence is 14 residues long. CDR3 in DNA: TGTGCCAGCACCGCAGGTCTGGAGGCTGATACGCAGTATTTT. Translating gives CASTAGLEADTQYF.

This clonotype came up a few times. The chain couples TRBV29-1 to TRBJ2-3, with 9 bases that match TRBD1. The CDR3 runs 14 residues. The germline CDR1 and CDR2 sequences are SQVTM and ANQGSEA. The ends lost 7 bases at V and 2 bases at J; junction bases unmatched: 7. As DNA, the CDR3 is TGCAGCGCACAACAGGGGGCGACCACAGATACGCAGTATTTT. Residues: CSAQQGATTDTQYF.

The CDR3 is CSASGLADNNEQFF. CDR3 DNA sequence: TGCAGTGCCTCGGGACTAGCGGATAACAATGAGCAGTTCTTC. The rearrangement links TRBV20-1 to TRBJ2-1, with 11 bases identical to TRBD2. Germline V gene lookup returns CDR1 DFQATT and CDR2 SNEGSKA (reference sequence). This CDR3 has 14 amino acids. V gave up 6 bases and J gave up 5 bases; unmatched junction bases: 6.

The chain couples TRBV24-1 to TRBJ2-3; 12 bases are a match to TRBD2. The CDR3 spans 19 residues. With 3 bases clipped from V and 1 base from J, the junction kept 10 bases outside the gene matches. Germline assignment: CDR1 KGHDR and CDR2 SFDVKD. The CDR3 loop reads CATSDPWTSGTARTDTQYF. CDR3 sequence (DNA): TGTGCCACCAGTGATCCTTGGACTAGCGGGACCGCGCGCACAGATACGCAGTATTTT.

There are a few counts of this clonotype. The V gene is TRBV29-1, the J gene TRBJ2-2, with 7 bases identical to TRBD1. Germline values: CDR1 SQVTM, CDR2 ANQGSEA. This CDR3 has 16 residues. V trimming: 7 bases; J trimming: 7 bases; junction bases outside the gene matches: 18. CDR3 loop: CSALSGTADKRGELFF. The CDR3 coding sequence is TGCAGCGCCCTCTCCGGGACAGCAGATAAGCGCGGGGAGCTGTTTTTT.

The V gene is TRBV5-6, the J gene TRBJ2-5; the D gene is possibly TRBD1 (5 bases). Germline V CDR1 and CDR2: SGHDT, YYEEEE. The V and J ends lost 1 base and 4 bases respectively, with 20 bases between them. The CDR3 contains 17 residues. The CDR3 DNA is TGTGCCAGCAGCTTGTCTGCACCGGAAATTAGGGGAGAGACCCAGTACTTC. It is translated as CASSLSAPEIRGETQYF.

A few counts support this clonotype. This chain links TRBV5-6 with TRBJ2-3, with D maybe TRBD2 (5 bases). The germline V gene encodes CDR1 SGHDT and CDR2 YYEEEE. V lost 4 bases and J 0 bases, leaving 12 bases between the germline ends. This CDR3 is 15 amino acids long. Here the CDR3 DNA reads TGTGCCAGCAGCCACTACCGGGGAAGCACAGATACGCAGTATTTT. This translates into CASSHYRGSTDTQYF.

This clonotype was recorded many times. This chain links TRBV12-3 or TRBV12-4 with TRBJ2-3; unclear D gene. The V end was cut by 5 bases, the J end by 2 bases, with 8 bases between. CDR3 size: 13 residues. The CDR3 loop reads CASSRRNTDTQYF. DNA for the CDR3: TGTGCCAGCAGTCGCCGGAACACAGATACGCAGTATTTT.

CDR3 residues: CSVITNGAYEQYF. The CDR3 bases are TGCAGCGTTATTACTAATGGGGCCTACGAGCAGTACTTC. V and J are TRBV29-1 and TRBJ2-7; D not certain. Trimming stripped 5 bases from V and 2 bases from J, with 13 bases between. CDR3 length equals 13 residues. Germline lookup yields CDR1 SQVTM and CDR2 ANQGSEA.

A few counts support this clonotype. The chain combines TRBV12-3 or TRBV12-4 with TRBJ2-2; TRBD1 agrees at 7 bases. This CDR3 contains 16 residues. Trimming took 5 bases from V and 2 from J; bases not matched to a gene: 8. In nucleotides, the CDR3 is TGTGCCAGCAGTCCGGGACAGTACTTAAACACCGGGGAGCTGTTTTTT. It codes for CASSPGQYLNTGELFF.

The gene calls are TRBV20-1 and TRBJ2-5; 10 positions match TRBD2. V shed 3 bases, J shed 0 bases, and the junction held 22 bases outside the gene matches. Per germline, CDR1 DFQATT and CDR2 SNEGSKA (reference sequence). This CDR3 contains 21 residues. CDR3 residues: CSASHRQGKLAGVTYQETQYF. CDR3 in DNA: TGCAGTGCTAGCCACCGACAGGGTAAGCTAGCGGGAGTGACCTACCAAGAGACCCAGTACTTC.